The next 23 T cell receptor beta chains were all read from a single sample in a study of diagnostic markers for celiac disease. One entry per CDR3 protein, without DNA, is what TCRdb gives after re-calling the reads. The listing records about 5,600 distinct CDR3 sequences. Material: either unsorted cells or a sorted T cell fraction (not recorded which). The source of these receptors is a human donor. This table probably holds off-target reads from a library built for another chain.

This chain uses TRBV27 with TRBJ1-2; TCRdb indicates TRBD1, and absent DNA this call remains unverified. The CDR3 has 13 residues. Germline CDR1 reads MNHEY; CDR2 reads SMNVEV (reference sequence). CDR3 sequence: CASSFGRGYGYTF.

Frequency places this clonotype as medium-sized (0.01 to 0.1%). The chain employs TRBV3-1 and TRBJ2-1; checking the TCRdb D call of TRBD2 is not possible without DNA. The CDR3 spans 12 residues. Germline values: CDR1 LGHDT, CDR2 YNNKEL (reference sequence). CDR3 protein: CASSPVGRGQFF.

This sequence joins TRBV6-1 and TRBJ2-7; no DNA is available, so the TRBD2 call from TCRdb remains unchecked. The CDR3 runs to 13 residues. Per the germline V gene, CDR1 is MNHNS and CDR2 is SASEGT. The CDR3 sequence: CASRTSGTYEQYF.

This chain joins TRBV20-1 and TRBJ1-2; there is no DNA to check the TCRdb D call of TRBD1. Germline CDR1 and CDR2: DFQATT and SNEGSKA (reference sequence). The CDR3 has 14 amino acids. The CDR3: CSATRTGGNYGYTF.

The chain couples TRBV12-3 or TRBV12-4 to TRBJ1-5; without DNA, the TCRdb call of TRBD1 cannot be checked. The CDR3 runs to 16 residues. CDR3 loop: CASSFRFGQGTQPQHF.

The chain is built from TRBV12-3 or TRBV12-4 and TRBJ1-5; lacking DNA, the TRBD1 call made by TCRdb goes unchecked. The CDR3 extends over 13 amino acids. CDR3 region: CASSFTGSRPQHF.

V is TRBV7-2 and J is TRBJ2-2. The CDR3 runs to 15 residues. Germline V gives CDR1 SGHTA, CDR2 FQGNSA. This chain's CDR3 is CASSLEPANTGELFF.

This clonotype registers medium-sized by frequency. The chain recombines TRBV6-1 with TRBJ2-7; TCRdb's D gene call, TRBD1, goes unchecked for lack of DNA. The CDR3 is 16 residues long. From germline, CDR1 is MNHNS and CDR2 SASEGT. CDR3 loop: CATNLAGTGERFEQYF.

According to its frequency, this clonotype is medium-sized. The chain couples TRBV4-1 to TRBJ1-1; TCRdb selects TRBD1, and the lack of DNA leaves this call unchecked. Germline V gene lookup returns CDR1 MGHRA and CDR2 YSYEKL. CDR3 size: 15 residues. The CDR3: CASSQAPLGVTEAFF.

J is TRBJ1-1 and V is TRBV4-1; the D gene TCRdb calls, TRBD1, cannot be checked with no DNA. This CDR3 contains 15 residues. CDR1 and CDR2 from the germline V gene are MGHRA and YSYEKL. CDR3 sequence: CASSREQTGNTEAFF.

The genes are TRBV5-4 and TRBJ1-2. Germline V lookup: CDR1 SGHNT, CDR2 YYREEE (reference sequence). This CDR3 spans 13 amino acids. The chain's CDR3 is CASSLVGSVGYTF.

This chain joins TRBV5-1 and TRBJ1-1; no DNA is available, so the TRBD1 call from TCRdb remains unchecked. The CDR3 covers 16 residues. From germline, CDR1 is SGHRS and CDR2 YFSETQ. The CDR3 spells CASSSTGLTIGTEAFF.

The chain employs TRBV20-1 and TRBJ1-1; the D gene TCRdb calls, TRBD1, cannot be checked with no DNA. The germline V gene has CDR1 DFQATT and CDR2 SNEGSKA (reference sequence). The CDR3 totals 15 residues. CDR3 protein: CSARVSDRSNTEAFF.

This chain joins TRBV7-9 and TRBJ2-7; TCRdb's assignment of TRBD1 cannot be checked, as there is no DNA. The germline V gene has CDR1 SEHNR and CDR2 FQNEAQ (reference sequence). This CDR3 region has 14 residues. The CDR3: CASSLEWTGDEQYF.

The chain uses TRBV29-1 and TRBJ1-4. This CDR3 has 11 amino acids. Germline CDR1 and CDR2: SQVTM and ANQGSEA. Here the CDR3 reads CSAGGGEKLFF.

This clonotype ranks as medium-sized (0.01 to 0.1%) in terms of frequency. The V call is TRBV12-3 or TRBV12-4, the J call TRBJ1-1; checking the TCRdb D call of TRBD1 is not possible without DNA. The CDR3 totals 18 residues. This CDR3 reads CASSSGGWGFGRNTEAFF.

The rearrangement links TRBV12-3 or TRBV12-4 to TRBJ2-2; TCRdb's D call of TRBD2 is untestable without DNA. The CDR3 has 15 residues. The chain's CDR3 is CASSLSGGGTGELFF.

This sequence joins TRBV15 and TRBJ2-5; TCRdb lists TRBD1, though no DNA is available to test this call. Germline CDR1 LNHNV, CDR2 YYDKDF (reference sequence). The CDR3 totals 14 residues. CDR3 sequence: CATSRGGAAETQYF.

This clonotype registers large (0.1 to 1%) by frequency. The V gene is TRBV12-3 or TRBV12-4, the J gene TRBJ2-7; without DNA, the TCRdb call of TRBD2 cannot be checked. The CDR3 covers 16 residues. This CDR3 is CASSLVPSGNSYEQYF.

The chain combines TRBV5-1 with TRBJ1-1. From germline, CDR1 is SGHRS and CDR2 YFSETQ. The CDR3 loop spans 14 amino acids. The CDR3 region is CASSWDGGNTEAFF.

According to its frequency, this clonotype is medium-sized (0.01 to 0.1%). CDR3 sequence reads: CASRLQGVDGYTF. J is TRBJ1-2 and V is TRBV7-9; TCRdb reports TRBD1, a call that lacks DNA to check it against. CDR1 is SEHNR, CDR2 FQNEAQ, per germline (reference sequence). The CDR3 spans 13 residues.

This rearrangement joins TRBV12-3 or TRBV12-4 to TRBJ1-1. The CDR3 extends over 13 amino acids. CDR3 loop: CASSLEINTEAFF.

The chain joins TRBV27 to TRBJ1-6; there is no DNA to check the TCRdb D call of TRBD1. The germline CDR1 and CDR2 sequences are MNHEY and SMNVEV (reference sequence). The CDR3 runs to 15 residues. CDR3 amino acids: CASEGQTGVHSPLHF.